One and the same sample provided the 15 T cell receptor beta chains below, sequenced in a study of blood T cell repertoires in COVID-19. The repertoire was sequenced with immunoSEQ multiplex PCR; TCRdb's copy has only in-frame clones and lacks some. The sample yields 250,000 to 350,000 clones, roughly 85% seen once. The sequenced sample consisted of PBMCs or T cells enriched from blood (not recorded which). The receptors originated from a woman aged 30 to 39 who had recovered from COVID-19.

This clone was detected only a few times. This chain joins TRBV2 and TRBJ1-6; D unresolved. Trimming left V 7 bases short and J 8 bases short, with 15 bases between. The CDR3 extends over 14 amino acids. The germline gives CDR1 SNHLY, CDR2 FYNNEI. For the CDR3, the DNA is TGTGCCAGCAAAACAGCCAGTCCCGATTCACCCCTCCACTTT. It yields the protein CASKTASPDSPLHF.

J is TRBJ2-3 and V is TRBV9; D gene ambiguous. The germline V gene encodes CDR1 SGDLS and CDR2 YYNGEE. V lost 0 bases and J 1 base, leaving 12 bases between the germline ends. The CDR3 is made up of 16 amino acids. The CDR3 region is CASSVGVEFGTDTQYF. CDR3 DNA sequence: TGTGCCAGCAGCGTAGGAGTAGAATTTGGCACAGATACGCAGTATTTT.

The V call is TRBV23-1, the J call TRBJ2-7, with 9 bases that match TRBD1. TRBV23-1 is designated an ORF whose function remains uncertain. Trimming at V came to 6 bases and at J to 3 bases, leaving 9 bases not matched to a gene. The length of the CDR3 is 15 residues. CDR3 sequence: CASSRTGEFCYEQYF. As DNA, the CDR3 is TGCGCCAGCAGCAGGACAGGGGAGTTTTGCTACGAGCAGTACTTC.

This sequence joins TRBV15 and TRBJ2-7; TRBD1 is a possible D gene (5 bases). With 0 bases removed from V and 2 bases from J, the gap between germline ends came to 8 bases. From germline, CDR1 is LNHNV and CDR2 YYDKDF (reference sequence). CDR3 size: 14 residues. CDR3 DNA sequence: TGTGCCACCAGCAGAGATACAGGAACCTACGAGCAGTACTTC. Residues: CATSRDTGTYEQYF.

The CDR3 region has the DNA TGTGCCAGCAGGCCCATGGGCAGAACTAACTATGGCTACACCTTC. Protein product: CASRPMGRTNYGYTF. The chain combines TRBV6-5 with TRBJ1-2; D unresolved. Germline assignment: CDR1 MNHEY and CDR2 SVGAGI. Trimming took off 6 bases at V and 0 bases at J, with 14 bases between the two ends. This CDR3 is built from 15 residues.

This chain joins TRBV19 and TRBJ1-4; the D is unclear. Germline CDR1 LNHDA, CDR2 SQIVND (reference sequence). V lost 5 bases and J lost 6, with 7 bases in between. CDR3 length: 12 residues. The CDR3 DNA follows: TGTGCCAGTAGTCCCCCCTATGAAAAACTGTTTTTT. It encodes CASSPPYEKLFF. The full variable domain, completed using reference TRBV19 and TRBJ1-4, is DGGITQSPKYLFRKEGQNVTLSCEQNLNHDAMYWYRQDPGQGLRLIYYSQIVNDFQKGDIAEGYSVSREKKESFPLTVTSAQKNPTAFYLCASSPPYEKLFFGSGTQLSVL.

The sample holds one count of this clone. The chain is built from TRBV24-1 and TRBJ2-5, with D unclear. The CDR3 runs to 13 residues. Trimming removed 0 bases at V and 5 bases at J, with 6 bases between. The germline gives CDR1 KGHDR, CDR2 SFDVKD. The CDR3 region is CATSDLVEETQYF. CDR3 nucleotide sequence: TGTGCCACCAGTGATTTGGTCGAGGAGACCCAGTACTTC.

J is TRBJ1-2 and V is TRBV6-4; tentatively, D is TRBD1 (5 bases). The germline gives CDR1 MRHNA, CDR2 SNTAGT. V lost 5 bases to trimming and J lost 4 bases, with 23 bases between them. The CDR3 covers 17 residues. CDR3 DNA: TGTGCCAGCAGTACTGCGTTTGAACAGGAAATGCGCTATGGCTACACCTTC. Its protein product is CASSTAFEQEMRYGYTF.

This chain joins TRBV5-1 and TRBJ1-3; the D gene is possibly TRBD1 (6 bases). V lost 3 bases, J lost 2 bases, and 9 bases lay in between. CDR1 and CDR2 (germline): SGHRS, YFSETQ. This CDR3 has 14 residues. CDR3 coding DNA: TGCGCCAGCAGCTCCCAGGGGACTGGAAACACCATATATTTT. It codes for CASSSQGTGNTIYF.

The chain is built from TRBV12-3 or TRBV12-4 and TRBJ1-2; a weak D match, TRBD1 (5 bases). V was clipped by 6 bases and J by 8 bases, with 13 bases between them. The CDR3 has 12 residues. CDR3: CASSPQVGGYTF. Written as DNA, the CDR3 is TGTGCCAGCAGCCCACAGGTCGGCGGCTACACCTTC.

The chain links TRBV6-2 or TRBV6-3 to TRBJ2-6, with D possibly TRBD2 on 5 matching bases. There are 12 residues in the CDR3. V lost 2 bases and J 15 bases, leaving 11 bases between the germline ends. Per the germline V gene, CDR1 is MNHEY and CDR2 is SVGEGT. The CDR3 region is CASSYPGLDLTF. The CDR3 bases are TGTGCCAGCAGTTACCCCGGACTCGACCTGACTTTC.

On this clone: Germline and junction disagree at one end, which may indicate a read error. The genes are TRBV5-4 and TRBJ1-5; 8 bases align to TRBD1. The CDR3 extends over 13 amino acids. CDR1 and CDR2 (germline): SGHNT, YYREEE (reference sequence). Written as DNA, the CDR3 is TGTGCCAGCAGCATCGGACAGGGACCCCCCTCAGCTTTT. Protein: CASSIGQGPPSAF. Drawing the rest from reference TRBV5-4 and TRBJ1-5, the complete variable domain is ETGVTQSPTHLIKTRGQQVTLRCSSQSGHNTVSWYQQALGQGPQFIFQYYREEENGRGNFPPRFSGLQFPNYSSELNVNALELDDSALYLCASSIGQGPPSAFGDGTRLSIL.

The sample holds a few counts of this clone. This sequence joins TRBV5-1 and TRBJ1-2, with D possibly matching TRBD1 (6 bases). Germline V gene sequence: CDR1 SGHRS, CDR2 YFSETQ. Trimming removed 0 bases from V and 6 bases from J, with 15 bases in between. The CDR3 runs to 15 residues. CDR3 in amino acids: CASSLAAGGEDGYTF. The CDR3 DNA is TGCGCCAGCAGCTTGGCGGCGGGGGGCGAGGATGGCTACACCTTC.

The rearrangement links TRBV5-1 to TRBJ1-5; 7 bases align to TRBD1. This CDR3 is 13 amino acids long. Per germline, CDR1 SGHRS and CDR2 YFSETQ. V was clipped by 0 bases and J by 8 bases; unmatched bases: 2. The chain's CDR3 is CASSLGTGEPQHF. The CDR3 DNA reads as TGCGCCAGCAGCTTGGGCACAGGGGAGCCCCAGCATTTT.

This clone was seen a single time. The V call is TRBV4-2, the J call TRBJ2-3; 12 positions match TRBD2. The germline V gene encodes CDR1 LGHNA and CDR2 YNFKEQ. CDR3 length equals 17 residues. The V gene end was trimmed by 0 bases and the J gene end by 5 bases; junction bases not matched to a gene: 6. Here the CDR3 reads CASSQDGTSGRQDTQYF. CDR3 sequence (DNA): TGTGCCAGCAGCCAAGATGGGACTAGCGGGCGCCAAGATACGCAGTATTTT.